This T cell receptor beta chain was recovered during a study of T cells in Graves' hyperthyroidism and ophthalmopathy. The CDR3 loop spans 15 amino acids. Germline V gene data show CDR1 as MDHEN and CDR2 as SYDVKM. With 8 bases clipped from V and 9 bases from J, the junction kept 15 bases outside the gene matches. Amplification of TCR beta CDR3 regions was performed using RNA transcripts as template. The HTBI primer set drove a first-round RT-PCR of the TCR CDR3. TCRdb re-called the multiplex PCR reads with MiXCR, one entry per CDR3 protein. This repertoire shows more than 300,000 distinct CDR3 sequences, approximately 13% found once; its top ten account for around a tenth. Each patient was aged 18 to 65 and had newly diagnosed hyperthyroidism of under 2 months' duration. Lactation, pregnancy, other autoimmune disease or uncontrolled infection led to exclusion of patients. Diagnosis relied on clinical symptoms, serum thyroxine and TRAb, thyroid ultrasound and orbital computed tomography. The authors obtained PBMCs from roughly 9.7 ml of fresh peripheral blood.

The receptor was isolated from a woman younger than 35 with Graves' hyperthyroidism. This chain uses TRBV28 with TRBJ2-2; 7 nucleotides align to TRBD2. The sample comprised blood. CDR3 coding DNA: TGTGCCAGCGGGACCCGGGACTCCGGGGGGTGGGAGCTGTTTTTT. It codes for CASGTRDSGGWELFF.